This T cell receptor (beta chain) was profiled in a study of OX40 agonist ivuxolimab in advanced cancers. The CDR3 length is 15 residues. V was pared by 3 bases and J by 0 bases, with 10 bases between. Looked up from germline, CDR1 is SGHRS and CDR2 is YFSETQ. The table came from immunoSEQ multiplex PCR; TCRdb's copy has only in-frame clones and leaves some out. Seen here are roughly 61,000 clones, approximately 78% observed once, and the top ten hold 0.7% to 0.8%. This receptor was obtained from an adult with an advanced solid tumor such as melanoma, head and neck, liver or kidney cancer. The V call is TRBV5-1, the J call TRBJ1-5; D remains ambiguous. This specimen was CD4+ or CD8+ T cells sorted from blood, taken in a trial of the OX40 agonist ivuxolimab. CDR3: CASSSDGSSNQPQHF. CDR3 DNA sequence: TGCGCCAGCAGCTCTGACGGGAGTAGCAATCAGCCCCAGCATTTT. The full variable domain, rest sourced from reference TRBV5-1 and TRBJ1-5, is KAGVTQTPRYLIKTRGQQVTLSCSPISGHRSVSWYQQTPGQGLQFLFEYFSETQRNKGNFPGRFSGRQFSNSRSEMNVSTLELGDSALYLCASSSDGSSNQPQHFGDGTRLSIL.